The 11 T cell receptor beta chains below were found in one sample sequenced in a study of blood T cell repertoires in COVID-19. The table came from immunoSEQ multiplex PCR; TCRdb's copy has only in-frame clones and leaves some out. The table records 140,000 or so clones, roughly three quarters of them present only once. The sequenced sample was peripheral blood. The receptors here all came from a man aged 60 to 69 with acute or convalescent COVID-19.

This chain connects TRBV2 to TRBJ2-2; no clear D. The germline V gene encodes CDR1 SNHLY and CDR2 FYNNEI. V was pared by 3 bases and J by 0 bases, with 2 bases between. This CDR3 has 13 residues. The CDR3 bases are TGTGCCAGCAGTGACTCGAACACCGGGGAGCTGTTTTTT. As protein: CASSDSNTGELFF.

On this clone itself: The sample holds other DNA sequences that translate to the same CDR3. The chain employs TRBV27 and TRBJ1-2, with D perhaps matching TRBD1 (5 bases). The CDR3 is 13 residues long. The germline CDR1 and CDR2 sequences are MNHEY and SMNVEV (reference sequence). The V end lost 5 bases, the J end lost 1 base, and 8 bases lay between the germline ends. CDR3 loop: CASSDSFNYGYTF. CDR3 in DNA: TGTGCCAGCAGTGACAGCTTTAACTATGGCTACACCTTC.

The rearrangement joins TRBV6-5 to TRBJ1-6; D is uncertain. V lost 6 bases, J lost 8 bases, and 11 bases lay in between. The length of the CDR3 is 13 residues. The germline V gene encodes CDR1 MNHEY and CDR2 SVGAGI. Here the CDR3 DNA reads TGTGCCAGCAGACGAGAGCTGGATTCACCCCTCCACTTT. The encoded protein is CASRRELDSPLHF.

The chain joins TRBV18 to TRBJ1-4; 8 bases match TRBD1. J gave up 6 bases and V 6 bases, and 9 bases lay outside the gene matches. There are 15 residues in the CDR3. The V gene's germline CDR1 is KGHSH and CDR2 LQKENI. The DNA of the CDR3 is TGTGCCAGCTCCCCAAACCAGGGGGCGGATGAAAAACTGTTTTTT. Translated, it gives CASSPNQGADEKLFF.

The chain has TRBV7-9 and TRBJ1-2; D remains ambiguous. Trimming took 7 bases from V and 4 from J, leaving 7 bases between them. The germline gives CDR1 SEHNR, CDR2 FQNEAQ (reference sequence). The CDR3 runs to 11 residues. The CDR3 region is CASTTFYGYTF. CDR3 DNA: TGTGCCAGCACCACTTTCTATGGCTACACCTTC.

The gene calls are TRBV30 and TRBJ2-1; a possible D gene is TRBD2 (6 bases). The CDR3 contains 13 residues. Germline values: CDR1 GTSNPN, CDR2 SVGIG (reference sequence). Trimming took off 0 bases at V and 7 bases at J, with 10 bases between the two ends. CDR3 in DNA: TGTGCCTGGAGTGTACGGGAGTGGAATGAGCAGTTCTTC. Amino acid sequence: CAWSVREWNEQFF.

This chain uses TRBV2 with TRBJ2-7; 9 bases are a match to TRBD2. Germline V lookup: CDR1 SNHLY, CDR2 FYNNEI. Trimming at V came to 3 bases and at J to 6 bases, leaving 6 bases not matched to a gene. The CDR3 contains 14 residues. The CDR3, as DNA: TGTGCCAGCAGTGAGGGAGCGGGAGGAGTCGAGCAGTACTTC. It codes for CASSEGAGGVEQYF.

The rearrangement uses TRBV10-1 and TRBJ1-1, with D unresolved. The CDR3 has 15 amino acids. The V end was cut by 3 bases, the J end by 8 bases, with 19 bases between. CDR1 WNHNN and CDR2 SYGVQD come from the germline V gene (reference sequence). In nucleotides, the CDR3 is TGCGCCAGCAGTGACCCGTCGGACGGCAGGAGGGAAGCTTTCTTT. Translating gives CASSDPSDGRREAFF.

The chain employs TRBV7-9 and TRBJ2-5, with unresolved D. Germline CDR1 SEHNR, CDR2 FQNEAQ (reference sequence). Trimming pared 7 bases from V and 3 bases from J, leaving 9 bases between. CDR3 length equals 12 residues. This CDR3 reads CASTHTEETQYF. CDR3 nucleotides: TGTGCCAGCACCCACACCGAAGAGACCCAGTACTTC.

The CDR3 bases are TGTGCCAGCTCACCACCGCGGGGCGCATGGCACACTGAAGCTTTCTTT. This codes for CASSPPRGAWHTEAFF. The chain has TRBV18 and TRBJ1-1; TRBD1 might be the D (5 bases). V was shortened by 0 bases and J by 3 bases, with 14 bases between the two germline ends. The CDR3 has 16 amino acids. Germline-derived CDR1 and CDR2 are KGHSH and LQKENI.

In DNA, the CDR3 is TGTGCCAGCAGCGCCCAACAGGGAAGGCGCTATGGCTACACCTTC. The encoded protein is CASSAQQGRRYGYTF. V is TRBV11-2 and J is TRBJ1-2; tentative D call: TRBD1 (6 bases). Germline assignment: CDR1 SGHAT and CDR2 FQNNGV. The V gene lost 5 bases and the J gene lost 4 bases, with 17 bases spanning the gap. The CDR3 extends over 15 amino acids.